This T cell receptor (beta chain) emerged from a study of T cell repertoires in cytomegalovirus infection. For the study at large: It was recently identified HLA-C-restricted and well-studied HLA-B-restricted CMV epitopes that the study used. In public TCR beta signatures, there were indications of both CMV infection and matching HLA type.

Study conclusions and caveats: Clonotypes of TCR beta that were HLA-C-restricted and CMV-specific dominated the ex vivo response. Summed public TCR beta family frequency identified CMV carriers bearing the relevant HLA.

TCRdb fed the reads into MiXCR, producing one record per CDR3 protein. There are 650,000 to 850,000 distinct CDR3 sequences in the sample; about 29% occur only once, and roughly 13% lies in the top ten. This clonotype was counted only a few times. No antigen is known for it. The CDR3 is made up of 14 amino acids. Germline CDR1 ENHRY, CDR2 SYGVKD. Between the trimmed V and J ends, which lost 3 bases and 4 bases, there was a span of 12 bases. The sequence was obtained from a human donor in good health (CMV status not recorded). Some clones in this sample may be carry-over from other donors' samples. The sequencing used cultured CD8+ T cells from PBMCs, collected from culture after CMV antigen stimulation. J is TRBJ1-2 and V is TRBV10-3; possible D gene TRBD1, 5 bases. CDR3 sequence (DNA): TGTGCCATCAGTGACAGGGAAAGGGCCTATGGCTACACCTTC. This codes for CAISDRERAYGYTF.